This entry lists 25 T cell receptor beta chains sequenced from one sample in a study of T cell responses to AZD1222 COVID-19 vaccine. Generated by immunoSEQ multiplex PCR, the TCRdb table keeps only in-frame clones and is missing some. The data contain 150,000 to 200,000 clones, 80% to 90% of them seen just once; the ten biggest clones take up around a tenth. Source: peripheral blood, taken 28 days after the second AZD1222 dose. These receptors were taken from an adult who received the AZD1222 COVID-19 vaccine.

The rearrangement joins TRBV14 to TRBJ2-1; 7 bases map to TRBD1. V was clipped by 3 bases and J by 7 bases; unmatched bases: 15. Germline loops: CDR1 SGHDN, CDR2 FVKESK. This CDR3 is 17 amino acids long. CDR3 sequence reads: CASSHRLGTVARNEQFF. The CDR3 DNA follows: TGTGCCAGCAGCCACCGCCTGGGGACAGTGGCCAGGAATGAGCAGTTCTTC.

The chain employs TRBV12-3 or TRBV12-4 and TRBJ1-3, with D uncertain. The CDR3 covers 13 residues. With 2 bases removed from V and 4 bases from J, the gap between germline ends came to 6 bases. CDR3 amino acids: CASSLSAGNTIYF. For the CDR3, the DNA is TGTGCCAGCAGTTTATCGGCCGGAAACACCATATATTTT.

This sequence joins TRBV12-3 or TRBV12-4 and TRBJ2-6; D gene uncertain. Between the trimmed V and J ends, which lost 6 bases and 0 bases, there was a span of 3 bases. The CDR3 has 13 amino acids. This CDR3 is CASRTSGANVLTF. CDR3 nucleotides: TGTGCCAGCAGGACCTCTGGGGCCAACGTCCTGACTTTC.

The chain joins TRBV9 to TRBJ2-1; D is undetermined. Germline CDR1 SGDLS, CDR2 YYNGEE. This CDR3 is 12 amino acids long. V lost 0 bases to trimming and J lost 6 bases, with 4 bases between them. The chain's CDR3 is CASSVAGNEQFF. The CDR3 DNA is TGTGCCAGCAGCGTAGCGGGCAATGAGCAGTTCTTC. Looking up the rest from reference TRBV9 and TRBJ2-1 gives the full variable domain: DSGVTQTPKHLITATGQRVTLRCSPRSGDLSVYWYQQSLDQGLQFLIQYYNGEERAKGNILERFSAQQFPDLHSELNLSSLELGDSALYFCASSVAGNEQFFGPGTRLTVL.

This clone was detected only once. V gene TRBV30 combines with J gene TRBJ1-2, with D possibly matching TRBD1 (5 bases). Trimming removed 2 bases from V and 9 bases from J, with 16 bases in between. Germline V gene data show CDR1 as GTSNPN and CDR2 as SVGIG (reference sequence). This CDR3 has 13 residues. The CDR3 region has the DNA TGTGCCTGGAGTCCCCGGGACCATGGAAGCTACACCTTC. Protein: CAWSPRDHGSYTF.

This clone was counted a single time. The genes are TRBV6-2 or TRBV6-3 and TRBJ1-5; a weak D match, TRBD1 (5 bases). The germline V gene encodes CDR1 MNHEY and CDR2 SVGEGT. The CDR3 consists of 16 residues. V lost 0 bases, J lost 7 bases, and 16 bases lay in between. The CDR3 DNA reads as TGTGCCAGCAGTTACTCCTATCAGGGAGAGGGACAGCCCCAGCATTTT. This sequence encodes CASSYSYQGEGQPQHF.

The J gene is TRBJ2-5, the V gene TRBV30, with 9 bases matching TRBD2. From germline, CDR1 is GTSNPN and CDR2 SVGIG (reference sequence). CDR3 length equals 16 residues. The junction had 9 bases not matched to a gene; V was cut back by 3 bases and J by 1 base. The CDR3 bases are TGTGCCTGGAGGCGAGGGCTAGCGGGAATCCAAGAGACCCAGTACTTC. Translation gives CAWRRGLAGIQETQYF. Drawing the rest from reference TRBV30 and TRBJ2-5, the complete variable domain is SQTIHQWPATLVQPVGSPLSLECTVEGTSNPNLYWYRQAAGRGLQLLFYSVGIGQISSEVPQNLSASRPQDRQFILSSKKLLLSDSGFYLCAWRRGLAGIQETQYFGPGTRLLVL.

V is TRBV28 and J is TRBJ2-5; 8 bases match TRBD1. Germline V gene sequence: CDR1 MDHEN, CDR2 SYDVKM. The CDR3 is 14 amino acids. The trim removed 6 bases at V and 3 bases at J, leaving 6 bases unmatched. The CDR3 nucleotides are TGTGCCAGCAGGCCCACAGGGGGAGAAGAGACCCAGTACTTC. As protein: CASRPTGGEETQYF. The full variable domain, completed using reference TRBV28 and TRBJ2-5, is DVKVTQSSRYLVKRTGEKVFLECVQDMDHENMFWYRQDPGLGLRLIYFSYDVKMKEKGDIPEGYSVSREKKERFSLILESASTNQTSMYLCASRPTGGEETQYFGPGTRLLVL.

The CDR3 DNA sequence: TGCGCCAGCAGCTTGGCCGGGGGGCCGTACGAGCAGTACTTC. Translated: CASSLAGGPYEQYF. This chain uses TRBV5-1 with TRBJ2-7; tentatively, D is TRBD2 (7 bases). Germline V gives CDR1 SGHRS, CDR2 YFSETQ. This CDR3 spans 14 amino acids. Trimming stripped 0 bases from V and 4 bases from J, with 11 bases between.

J is TRBJ2-2 and V is TRBV19, with 8 positions matching TRBD1. The V gene end was trimmed by 7 bases and the J gene end by 5 bases; junction bases not matched to a gene: 12. This CDR3 is built from 16 residues. Germline-derived CDR1 and CDR2 are LNHDA and SQIVND (reference sequence). CDR3 loop: CASKPGTGLGTGELFF. The CDR3 nucleotides read TGTGCCAGTAAACCCGGGACAGGACTTGGGACCGGGGAGCTGTTTTTT.

The V and J genes are TRBV19 and TRBJ2-4, with a possible D match to TRBD2 (6 bases). The CDR3 covers 16 residues. Trimming left V 4 bases short and J 0 bases short, with 13 bases between. Germline V gene sequence: CDR1 LNHDA, CDR2 SQIVND (reference sequence). The CDR3 bases are TGTGCCAGTAGTAACCGGGAGCTACTAGCCAAAAACATTCAGTACTTC. Its translation: CASSNRELLAKNIQYF.

The J gene is TRBJ2-7, the V gene TRBV10-2, with TRBD1 identical over 8 bases. The germline V gene has CDR1 WSHSY and CDR2 SAAADI. The CDR3 covers 16 residues. Trimming took 9 bases from V and 3 from J; bases not matched to a gene: 16. CDR3 in DNA: TGCGCCAGTACCCGGCCCTCCGGGACAGGCCTCTACGAGCAGTACTTC. This encodes CASTRPSGTGLYEQYF.

In the case of this clone: Within the sample, other DNA sequences also encode this same CDR3. The V and J genes are TRBV3-1 (or the pseudogene TRBV3-2) and TRBJ1-1; weak D call: TRBD1 (6 bases). With 1 base removed from V and 5 bases from J, the gap between germline ends came to 8 bases. Germline lookup yields CDR1 LGHDT and CDR2 YNNKEL (reference sequence). The CDR3 runs 13 residues. The CDR3 DNA follows: TGTGCCAGCAGCCAAGGGGGGGCTACTGAAGCTTTCTTT. Protein sequence: CASSQGGATEAFF.

This clone was counted once. V usage is TRBV27 and J usage is TRBJ1-1, with D perhaps matching TRBD1 (5 bases). This CDR3 is built from 15 residues. V was trimmed by 6 bases and J by 1 base, leaving 15 bases between them. CDR1 and CDR2 from the germline V gene are MNHEY and SMNVEV (reference sequence). The chain's CDR3 is CASSYRGTQNTEAFF. DNA of the CDR3: TGTGCCAGCAGCTATAGGGGCACTCAGAACACTGAAGCTTTCTTT.

The chain uses TRBV18 and TRBJ2-3; 13 positions match TRBD2. With V trimmed by 4 bases and J by 2 bases, 6 bases remained unmatched. CDR1 and CDR2 (germline): KGHSH, LQKENI. CDR3 length: 17 amino acids. CDR3 coding DNA: TGTGCCAGCTCACTAGGACTAGCGGGAGTAAACACAGATACGCAGTATTTT. This translates into CASSLGLAGVNTDTQYF.

CDR3 protein: CASTTFGQGTDTQYF. CDR3 DNA sequence: TGTGCCAGCACCACTTTCGGACAGGGGACAGATACGCAGTATTTT. The V gene is TRBV11-2, the J gene TRBJ2-3; 9 bases are a match to TRBD1. The CDR3 runs to 15 residues. V lost 7 bases, J lost 3 bases, and 8 bases stayed unmatched. Germline CDR1 SGHAT, CDR2 FQNNGV.

V is TRBV7-2 and J is TRBJ1-1; the D is unclear. The germline CDR1 and CDR2 sequences are SGHTA and FQGNSA. V was shortened by 3 bases and J by 2 bases, with 7 bases between the two germline ends. CDR3 length: 13 amino acids. CDR3 protein: CASSFDTNTEAFF. For the CDR3, the DNA is TGTGCCAGCAGCTTTGACACTAACACTGAAGCTTTCTTT.

The chain uses TRBV7-6 and TRBJ2-7, with TRBD2 as a possible D gene (5 bases). The V end was cut by 1 base, the J end by 9 bases, with 19 bases between. Germline values: CDR1 SGHVS, CDR2 FNYEAQ. The CDR3 runs 15 residues. In DNA form, the CDR3 reads TGTGCCAGCAGCTTAGGAGGGATCACGTCTACTGGGCAGTACTTC. Residues: CASSLGGITSTGQYF. Drawing the rest from reference TRBV7-6 and TRBJ2-7, the complete variable domain is GAGVSQSPRYKVTKRGQDVALRCDPISGHVSLYWYRQALGQGPEFLTYFNYEAQQDKSGLPNDRFSAERPEGSISTLTIQRTEQRDSAMYRCASSLGGITSTGQYFGPGTRLTVT.

This clone was counted once. V and J are TRBV5-4 and TRBJ2-1; D ambiguous. Looked up from germline, CDR1 is SGHNT and CDR2 is YYREEE (reference sequence). The CDR3 is 12 amino acids. Deletions cut 1 base from V and 8 bases from J, with 7 bases between. The CDR3 DNA sequence: TGTGCCAGCAGCTTGCCTGGATATGAGCAGTTCTTC. Protein product: CASSLPGYEQFF.

V and J are TRBV7-3 and TRBJ2-7, with D possibly matching TRBD1 (6 bases). Looked up from germline, CDR1 is SGHTA and CDR2 is FQGTGA. This CDR3 has 14 residues. V lost 1 base and J 2 bases, leaving 9 bases between the germline ends. The CDR3: CASSLRAGAYEQYF. CDR3 coding DNA: TGTGCCAGCAGCTTAAGGGCAGGGGCCTACGAGCAGTACTTC. Complete variable domain (other parts from reference TRBV7-3 and TRBJ2-7): GAGVSQTPSNKVTEKGKYVELRCDPISGHTALYWYRQSLGQGPEFLIYFQGTGAADDSGLPNDRFFAVRPEGSVSTLKIQRTERGDSAVYLCASSLRAGAYEQYFGPGTRLTVT.

This clone appeared a few times. The chain joins TRBV3-1 (or the pseudogene TRBV3-2) to TRBJ2-7; D may be TRBD2 (6 bases). Germline V CDR1 and CDR2: LGHDT, YNNKEL (reference sequence). This CDR3 spans 14 amino acids. V lost 1 base and J lost 1, with 8 bases in between. The CDR3 DNA reads as TGTGCCAGCAGCCAAGGGGGGACTTCCTACGAGCAGTACTTC. The encoded protein is CASSQGGTSYEQYF.

V usage is TRBV6-5 and J usage is TRBJ2-1, with 7 bases fitting TRBD1. The germline V gene has CDR1 MNHEY and CDR2 SVGAGI. The CDR3 consists of 15 residues. The V segment lost 6 bases and the J segment 2 bases; nucleotides outside the gene matches: 7. CDR3 residues: CASRASQGAYNEQFF. As DNA, the CDR3 is TGTGCCAGCAGAGCTAGCCAGGGGGCCTACAATGAGCAGTTCTTC.

In its sample, this clone was seen once. The junction differs from germline at one of its ends, possibly a read error. J is TRBJ2-6 and V is TRBV6-2 or TRBV6-3; the D is unclear. The CDR3 runs to 16 residues. In germline, CDR1 is MNHEY, CDR2 SVGEGT. The DNA of the CDR3 is TGTGCCAGCAGTGACTCAGTCTCCTCTGGGGCCAACGTCCTGACTTTC. Translated, it gives CASSDSVSSGANVLTF.

CDR3 protein: CASSSGTGNTIYF. DNA for the CDR3: TGCGCCAGCAGCTCGGGGACAGGAAACACCATATATTTT. The chain combines TRBV5-1 with TRBJ1-3, with D possibly matching TRBD1 (6 bases). The CDR3 has 13 residues. Germline V gene sequence: CDR1 SGHRS, CDR2 YFSETQ. The V gene lost 3 bases and the J gene lost 4 bases, with 8 bases spanning the gap.

The chain joins TRBV10-3 to TRBJ2-2; 10 nucleotides agree with TRBD1. This CDR3 is built from 19 residues. Germline-derived CDR1 and CDR2 are ENHRY and SYGVKD. V was pared by 7 bases and J by 3 bases, with 17 bases of the junction left unmatched. The CDR3 coding sequence is TGTGCCATCACGATCCGGGACAGGGGTTTATCGGTGGACACCGGGGAGCTGTTTTTT. It yields the protein CAITIRDRGLSVDTGELFF.